The 6 T cell receptor beta chains below were found in one sample sequenced in a study of shared clonotypes between healthy human individuals. The repertoire was sequenced with immunoSEQ multiplex PCR; TCRdb's copy has only in-frame clones and lacks some. The profile shows about 1.1 million clones, around 82% of them singletons. Sequenced sample: memory CD4+ T cells from PBMCs. Subset in this sample: CD45RA-negative fraction. The receptors stem from a man aged 18 to 35 in good health. Some clones in this sample may be carry-over from other donors' samples.

The chain has TRBV9 and TRBJ2-1; TRBD2 aligns across 7 bases. The germline gives CDR1 SGDLS, CDR2 YYNGEE. CDR3 length: 15 amino acids. The trim removed 4 bases at V and 1 base at J, leaving 5 bases unmatched. As DNA, the CDR3 is TGTGCCAGCAGCTTAGTGGGAGGGTCCTACAATGAGCAGTTCTTC. Translation: CASSLVGGSYNEQFF. Complete variable domain (other parts from reference TRBV9 and TRBJ2-1): DSGVTQTPKHLITATGQRVTLRCSPRSGDLSVYWYQQSLDQGLQFLIQYYNGEERAKGNILERFSAQQFPDLHSELNLSSLELGDSALYFCASSLVGGSYNEQFFGPGTRLTVL.

The chain couples TRBV28 to TRBJ2-3; 7 positions match TRBD1. V shed 7 bases and J 1 base; nucleotides not matched to a gene: 5. CDR3 length equals 14 residues. CDR1 and CDR2 from the germline V gene are MDHEN and SYDVKM. Here the CDR3 reads CASIPDRGTDTQYF. The CDR3 coding sequence is TGTGCCAGCATCCCAGACAGGGGCACAGATACGCAGTATTTT. Variable domain in full (rest from reference TRBV28 and TRBJ2-3): DVKVTQSSRYLVKRTGEKVFLECVQDMDHENMFWYRQDPGLGLRLIYFSYDVKMKEKGDIPEGYSVSREKKERFSLILESASTNQTSMYLCASIPDRGTDTQYFGPGTRLTVL.

V is TRBV4-2 and J is TRBJ2-5, with D possibly matching TRBD2 (6 bases). The V and J ends lost 0 bases and 7 bases respectively, with 12 bases between them. Germline CDR1 and CDR2: LGHNA and YNFKEQ. This CDR3 comprises 14 residues. In DNA form, the CDR3 reads TGTGCCAGCAGCCAAGAATGGACCGGGGGGACCCAGTACTTC. Translated: CASSQEWTGGTQYF.

The rearrangement uses TRBV28 and TRBJ2-1; TRBD2 aligns across 9 bases. This CDR3 is built from 16 residues. The germline gives CDR1 MDHEN, CDR2 SYDVKM. J lost 3 bases, V lost 8 bases, and 11 bases had no gene match. The CDR3 loop reads CASWGRLAGNYNEQFF. CDR3 DNA: TGTGCCAGCTGGGGCCGTCTAGCGGGGAACTACAATGAGCAGTTCTTC.

The J gene is TRBJ1-1, the V gene TRBV19; 8 nucleotides align to TRBD1. V shed 4 bases, J shed 7 bases, and the junction held 5 bases outside the gene matches. This CDR3 region has 13 residues. The germline CDR1 and CDR2 sequences are LNHDA and SQIVND (reference sequence). The CDR3 bases are TGTGCCAGTAGTACGACAGGGGCGGGTGAAGCTTTCTTT. Translated: CASSTTGAGEAFF.

The chain links TRBV29-1 to TRBJ2-7; no firm D call. From germline, CDR1 is SQVTM and CDR2 ANQGSEA. The ends were cut back, 7 bases at V and 4 bases at J, with 11 bases in the middle. The CDR3 sequence is 11 residues long. CDR3 region: CSAAILYEQYF. For the CDR3, the DNA is TGCAGCGCGGCGATCTTATACGAGCAGTACTTC.